This entry features one TCR beta chain sequence. Original data processing: Using reference gene primer amplification, nucleated cell counts were estimated. Profiled with immunoSEQ multiplex PCR; TCRdb holds only in-frame clones, not every one. The V and J calls and the clone size are those of that table, but D and trimming were determined from the DNA. The sample contains 170,000 or so clones, more than 85% of which appear only once. The sample is drawn from a study of blood T cell repertoires in COVID-19. Study summary: Samples of COVID-19 (acute and convalescent) were obtained from the United States, Italy and Spain. T cells, B-cell-depleted T cells, or PBMCs provided the cDNA or gDNA that served as material.

Germline CDR1 and CDR2: SGHAT and FQNNGV. The CDR3 extends over 18 amino acids. J lost 2 bases, V lost 3 bases, and 9 bases had no gene match. The chain carries TRBV11-2 and TRBJ1-6, with 8 bases that match TRBD1. The sequencing input was peripheral blood. The receptor comes from a man aged 40-50 years with active or convalescent COVID-19. CDR3 residues: CASSLAGGRIAYNSPLHF. CDR3 DNA: TGTGCCAGCAGCTTGGCAGGGGGCCGGATCGCCTATAATTCACCCCTCCACTTT.